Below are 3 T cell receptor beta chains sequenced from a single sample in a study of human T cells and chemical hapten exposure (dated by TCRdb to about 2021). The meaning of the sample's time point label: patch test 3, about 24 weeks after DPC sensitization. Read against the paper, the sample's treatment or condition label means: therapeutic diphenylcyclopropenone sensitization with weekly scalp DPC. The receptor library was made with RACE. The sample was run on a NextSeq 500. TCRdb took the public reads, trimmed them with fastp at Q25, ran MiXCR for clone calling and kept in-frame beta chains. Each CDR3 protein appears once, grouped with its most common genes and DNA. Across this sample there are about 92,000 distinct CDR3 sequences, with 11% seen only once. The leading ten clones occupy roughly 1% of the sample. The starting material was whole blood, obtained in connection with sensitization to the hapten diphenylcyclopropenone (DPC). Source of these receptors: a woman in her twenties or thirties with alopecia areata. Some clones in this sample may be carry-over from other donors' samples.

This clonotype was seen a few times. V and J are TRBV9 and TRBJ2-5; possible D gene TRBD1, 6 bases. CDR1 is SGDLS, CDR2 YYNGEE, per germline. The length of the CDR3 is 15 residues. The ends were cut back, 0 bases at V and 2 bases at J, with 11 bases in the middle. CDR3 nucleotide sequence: TGTGCCAGCAGCGTAGCTCCGGACAGACAAGAGACCCAGTACTTC. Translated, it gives CASSVAPDRQETQYF. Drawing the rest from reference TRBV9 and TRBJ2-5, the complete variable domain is DSGVTQTPKHLITATGQRVTLRCSPRSGDLSVYWYQQSLDQGLQFLIQYYNGEERAKGNILERFSAQQFPDLHSELNLSSLELGDSALYFCASSVAPDRQETQYFGPGTRLLVL.

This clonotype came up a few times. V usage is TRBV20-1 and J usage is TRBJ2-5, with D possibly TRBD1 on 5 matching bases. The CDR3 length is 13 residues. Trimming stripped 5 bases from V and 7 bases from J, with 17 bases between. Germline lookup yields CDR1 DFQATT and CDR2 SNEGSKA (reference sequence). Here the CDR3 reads CSAGAYVDGTQYF. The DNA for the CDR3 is TGCAGTGCTGGGGCCTACGTGGACGGGACCCAGTACTTC.

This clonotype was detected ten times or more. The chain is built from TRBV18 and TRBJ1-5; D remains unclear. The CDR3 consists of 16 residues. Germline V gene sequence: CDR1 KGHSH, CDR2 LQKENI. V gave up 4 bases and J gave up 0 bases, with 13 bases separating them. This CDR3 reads CASSLNDGYSNQPQHF. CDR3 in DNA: TGTGCCAGCTCACTGAATGACGGGTATAGCAATCAGCCCCAGCATTTT.